This entry concerns a single TCR beta chain. Its antigen remains unknown. The CDR3 runs to 16 residues. The V gene's germline CDR1 is SEHNR and CDR2 FQNEAQ (reference sequence). V trimming: 5 bases; J trimming: 2 bases; junction bases outside the gene matches: 6. This entry comes from a study of shared clonotypes between healthy human individuals. Study background: Researchers assigned three CD4 naive, three CD4 memory, two CD8 naive and one CD8 memory plate to each donor.

Points from the study as a whole: Sharing across four donors was highest in naive CD4 (roughly 5%) and lowest in memory CD8 (roughly 0.4%).

Produced via immunoSEQ multiplex PCR; TCRdb's table is partial and in-frame only. The sample includes roughly 2.4 million clones, almost 96% of them seen just once. This rearrangement joins TRBV7-9 to TRBJ2-2, with 9 bases lining up with TRBD1. This receptor was obtained from a man between 18 and 35 years old in good health. Sequencing was done on a sample of naive CD4+ T cells sorted from blood. Indicated subset: CD45RA+ positively selected. Written as DNA, the CDR3 is TGTGCCAGCAGCCCCGGGGACAGGGTTAACACCGGGGAGCTGTTTTTT. Protein: CASSPGDRVNTGELFF.